A single sample is the source of the 27 T cell receptor beta chains below, sequenced in a study of blood T cell repertoires in COVID-19 (TCRdb year 2020). Receptors were amplified or captured by the immunoSEQ multiplex PCR assay. TCRdb mirrors the immuneACCESS table, restricted to in-frame sequences. Some clones are absent from its copies; in checked studies, under half trace to an unresolved V gene, and the reason for the others is unknown. In this sample the table shows over 250,000 clones, about 93% of which occur a single time. Roughly 1.1% of the sample is held by the ten biggest clonotypes. The source material was PBMCs or T cells enriched from blood (not recorded which). Receptors originate from a woman in her 30s who had recovered from COVID-19.

The J gene is TRBJ2-7, the V gene TRBV28; D gene ambiguous. Germline V gene data show CDR1 as MDHEN and CDR2 as SYDVKM. This CDR3 contains 14 residues. Trimming shortened V by 5 bases and J by 3 bases, and 14 bases separated the two germline ends. CDR3 in DNA: TGTGCCAGCAGTCCCCCGGGTAGCAGCTACGAGCAGTACTTC. Translating gives CASSPPGSSYEQYF.

The genes are TRBV6-2 or TRBV6-3 and TRBJ2-1, with 8 bases aligning to TRBD2. The junction had 8 bases not matched to a gene; V was cut back by 3 bases and J by 7 bases. There are 15 residues in the CDR3. Germline V gene data show CDR1 as MNHEY and CDR2 as SVGEGT. The CDR3 sequence: CASSYSSGSLNEQFF. The DNA for the CDR3 is TGTGCCAGCAGTTATTCCAGCGGGAGCTTAAATGAGCAGTTCTTC.

V usage is TRBV29-1 and J usage is TRBJ1-2; D uncertain. Germline V gene sequence: CDR1 SQVTM, CDR2 ANQGSEA. This CDR3 spans 11 amino acids. V shed 4 bases and J shed 7 bases, with 10 bases lying between them. The CDR3 spells CSVVVDLGYTF. The CDR3 nucleotides read TGCAGCGTTGTTGTAGATCTTGGCTACACCTTC.

This clone was observed a few times. The genes are TRBV2 and TRBJ1-2; D is unclear. The V gene lost 6 bases and the J gene lost 6 bases, with 17 bases spanning the gap. Per germline, CDR1 SNHLY and CDR2 FYNNEI. The CDR3 consists of 14 residues. CDR3 DNA: TGTGCCAGCAGGGAGGACTCGTTGATTAATGGCTACACCTTC. This encodes CASREDSLINGYTF.

This chain connects TRBV5-4 to TRBJ2-2; D uncertain. Trimming pared 5 bases from V and 1 base from J, leaving 6 bases between. Germline V gene data show CDR1 as SGHNT and CDR2 as YYREEE (reference sequence). The CDR3 totals 13 residues. This chain's CDR3 is CASRQRNTGELFF. The CDR3 DNA reads TGTGCCAGCAGACAGAGGAACACCGGGGAGCTGTTTTTT.

The chain uses TRBV4-3 and TRBJ1-5; D is uncertain. The CDR3 covers 15 residues. V lost 2 bases and J 3 bases, leaving 11 bases between the germline ends. Germline assignment: CDR1 LGHNA and CDR2 YSLEER. The CDR3 region has the DNA TGCGCCAGCAGCCAAAGGTTTGGGCCCAATCAGCCCCAGCATTTT. Translation: CASSQRFGPNQPQHF.

J is TRBJ2-7 and V is TRBV27; D ambiguous. There are 20 residues in the CDR3. Germline V lookup: CDR1 MNHEY, CDR2 SMNVEV (reference sequence). V shed 5 bases and J shed 3 bases, with 32 bases lying between them. CDR3 amino acids: CASSPPPLERFYSNFYEQYF. CDR3 DNA sequence: TGTGCCAGCAGTCCCCCCCCGCTGGAGAGGTTCTACTCGAATTTCTACGAGCAGTACTTC.

This chain joins TRBV9 and TRBJ2-7, with 9 nucleotides matching TRBD2. There are 14 residues in the CDR3. V dropped 0 bases and J dropped 6; count of bases not matched to a gene: 4. The germline V gene has CDR1 SGDLS and CDR2 YYNGEE. The CDR3 loop reads CASSVVVSGSEQYF. CDR3 DNA: TGTGCCAGCAGCGTAGTAGTTAGCGGGAGCGAGCAGTACTTC.

The chain couples TRBV9 to TRBJ1-1; 8 nucleotides agree with TRBD1. The V gene's germline CDR1 is SGDLS and CDR2 YYNGEE. V shed 0 bases and J 4 bases; nucleotides not matched to a gene: 8. The CDR3 consists of 16 residues. CDR3 DNA sequence: TGTGCCAGCAGCGTAGAGATAGGACAGGGTGGCACTGAAGCTTTCTTT. Translation gives CASSVEIGQGGTEAFF.

The V and J genes are TRBV30 and TRBJ1-2; a possible D gene is TRBD1 (5 bases). Between the trimmed V and J ends, which lost 1 base and 6 bases, there was a span of 9 bases. CDR1 and CDR2 from the germline V gene are GTSNPN and SVGIG (reference sequence). This CDR3 contains 12 residues. CDR3 bases: TGTGCCTGGAGTGGGGGCCTGGATGGCTACACCTTC. Translating gives CAWSGGLDGYTF. The variable domain in full, completed from reference TRBV30 and TRBJ1-2, reads SQTIHQWPATLVQPVGSPLSLECTVEGTSNPNLYWYRQAAGRGLQLLFYSVGIGQISSEVPQNLSASRPQDRQFILSSKKLLLSDSGFYLCAWSGGLDGYTFGSGTRLTVV.

The CDR3 DNA sequence: TGCGCCAGCAGATATCAGGGGGCAGGAAACACCATATATTTT. Residues: CASRYQGAGNTIYF. The rearrangement joins TRBV5-1 to TRBJ1-3; 8 bases map to TRBD1. CDR3 length: 14 amino acids. The V and J ends lost 5 bases and 4 bases, in that order; junction bases with no gene match: 5. Germline-derived CDR1 and CDR2 are SGHRS and YFSETQ.

The chain carries TRBV28 and TRBJ1-3; 9 bases fit TRBD1. The ends lost 2 bases at V and 4 bases at J; junction bases unmatched: 6. CDR1 and CDR2 from the germline V gene are MDHEN and SYDVKM. This CDR3 contains 16 residues. Here the CDR3 reads CASSLTPGQGGNTIYF. CDR3 bases: TGTGCCAGCAGTTTAACTCCGGGACAGGGAGGAAACACCATATATTTT.

The CDR3, as DNA: TGTGCCAGCAGTCCCCAGGGGTCCAATCAGCCCCAGCATTTT. The encoded protein is CASSPQGSNQPQHF. The chain combines TRBV27 with TRBJ1-5, with D maybe TRBD1 (6 bases). The CDR3 totals 14 residues. Germline loops: CDR1 MNHEY, CDR2 SMNVEV (reference sequence). Trimming took 5 bases from V and 3 from J, leaving 11 bases between them.

The CDR3 is CATSIPGRANYGYTF. CDR3 nucleotides: TGTGCCACCAGCATCCCGGGGAGAGCTAACTATGGCTACACCTTC. The J gene is TRBJ1-2, the V gene TRBV15, with D unresolved. The CDR3 is made up of 15 amino acids. CDR1 LNHNV and CDR2 YYDKDF come from the germline V gene (reference sequence). Trimming stripped 4 bases from V and 0 bases from J, with 12 bases between.

The chain joins TRBV7-3 to TRBJ2-1; 11 bases match TRBD2. The CDR3 spans 15 residues. Germline CDR1 SGHTA, CDR2 FQGTGA. V lost 1 base, J lost 7 bases, and 3 bases stayed unmatched. The CDR3 nucleotides are TGTGCCAGCAGCTTAAGACTAGCGGGGATTAATGAGCAGTTCTTC. It specifies CASSLRLAGINEQFF.

This chain joins TRBV4-2 and TRBJ1-4, with 8 bases matching TRBD1. V lost 1 base, J lost 8 bases, and 0 bases stayed unmatched. The germline CDR1 and CDR2 sequences are LGHNA and YNFKEQ. CDR3 size: 13 residues. The CDR3 bases are TGTGCCAGCAGCCAAGGGGACAGGGAAAAACTGTTTTTT. Its protein product is CASSQGDREKLFF.

The CDR3 DNA reads TGTGCCAGCTCACCACAGGACAGGGGGCTGGATCAGCCCCAGCATTTT. Encoded protein: CASSPQDRGLDQPQHF. The chain recombines TRBV18 with TRBJ1-5; 11 bases line up with TRBD1. J was trimmed by 5 bases and V by 1 base; bases with no gene match: 4. CDR1 and CDR2 (germline): KGHSH, LQKENI. CDR3 length equals 16 residues.

The gene calls are TRBV20-1 and TRBJ1-6; D unclear. V was cut by 1 base and J by 9 bases, with 4 bases left in between. Per germline, CDR1 DFQATT and CDR2 SNEGSKA (reference sequence). The CDR3 length is 11 residues. The CDR3 loop is CSARGSSPLHF. CDR3 in DNA: TGCAGTGCTAGAGGGAGTTCACCCCTCCACTTT.

The V and J genes are TRBV28 and TRBJ2-1; possible D gene TRBD2, 6 bases. Trimming took 5 bases from V and 2 from J, leaving 25 bases between them. The CDR3 consists of 19 residues. Germline-derived CDR1 and CDR2 are MDHEN and SYDVKM. This chain's CDR3 is CASSGGSLTLRGTYNEQFF. DNA for the CDR3: TGTGCCAGCAGTGGGGGGTCCCTAACTCTCCGAGGGACCTACAATGAGCAGTTCTTC.

This chain joins TRBV28 and TRBJ2-3, with 7 bases identical to TRBD1. The length of the CDR3 is 14 residues. The trim removed 5 bases at V and 3 bases at J, leaving 5 bases unmatched. Germline CDR1 reads MDHEN; CDR2 reads SYDVKM. Here the CDR3 reads CASSRQGGTDTQYF. Here the CDR3 DNA reads TGTGCCAGCAGTAGACAGGGTGGGACAGATACGCAGTATTTT.

The chain has TRBV25-1 and TRBJ2-1, with 10 bases that match TRBD2. CDR3 length: 16 residues. Looked up from germline, CDR1 is MGHDK and CDR2 is SYGVNS. Trimming removed 1 base from V and 2 bases from J; junction bases left unmatched: 2. In DNA, the CDR3 is TGTGCCAGCAGTGAATCCAGCGGGAGGGCCTACAATGAGCAGTTCTTC. It yields the protein CASSESSGRAYNEQFF.

The chain is built from TRBV6-5 and TRBJ1-5; D is unresolved. This CDR3 has 13 residues. From germline, CDR1 is MNHEY and CDR2 SVGAGI. Trimming took off 2 bases at V and 7 bases at J, with 9 bases between the two ends. DNA of the CDR3: TGTGCCAGCAGTTACAACGGCAGGCAGCCCCAGCATTTT. Protein sequence: CASSYNGRQPQHF.

This sequence joins TRBV24-1 and TRBJ2-7; the match to TRBD1 covers 10 bases. Trimming took 2 bases from V and 0 from J; bases not matched to a gene: 3. The CDR3 spans 16 residues. Germline loops: CDR1 KGHDR, CDR2 SFDVKD. CDR3 region: CATSDSGTGDSYEQYF. CDR3 coding DNA: TGTGCCACCAGTGATTCCGGGACAGGGGACTCCTACGAGCAGTACTTC.

The V and J genes are TRBV7-6 and TRBJ2-1; 14 nucleotides align to TRBD2. CDR3 size: 16 residues. Germline V gene sequence: CDR1 SGHVS, CDR2 FNYEAQ. The trim removed 5 bases at V and 7 bases at J, leaving 7 bases unmatched. This CDR3 is CASSQTGTSGSNEQFF. In nucleotides, the CDR3 is TGTGCCAGCAGCCAAACTGGGACTAGCGGGAGTAATGAGCAGTTCTTC.

V gene TRBV28 combines with J gene TRBJ2-3; unclear D gene. There are 13 residues in the CDR3. Germline V CDR1 and CDR2: MDHEN, SYDVKM. With 4 bases removed from V and 1 base from J, the gap between germline ends came to 6 bases. This chain's CDR3 is CASSSAGTDTQYF. CDR3 DNA: TGTGCCAGCAGTTCTGCAGGCACAGATACGCAGTATTTT.

As concerns this clone: The sample carries other DNA sequences with the same CDR3. The chain uses TRBV6-5 and TRBJ2-6; D call uncertain. CDR3 length: 16 residues. From germline, CDR1 is MNHEY and CDR2 SVGAGI. Trimming took 2 bases from V and 0 from J, leaving 8 bases between them. DNA of the CDR3: TGTGCCAGCAGTTACGGCAGTGGCTCTGGGGCCAACGTCCTGACTTTC. It codes for CASSYGSGSGANVLTF.

The rearrangement joins TRBV19 to TRBJ2-5; D is possibly TRBD2 (5 bases). Deletions cut 4 bases from V and 5 bases from J, with 11 bases between. CDR3 size: 13 residues. Per germline, CDR1 LNHDA and CDR2 SQIVND (reference sequence). The CDR3 bases are TGTGCCAGTAGTAGAGGGTTTGGGGAGACCCAGTACTTC. Translating it yields CASSRGFGETQYF.